These T cell receptor beta chains were read from a single sample in a study of human T cells and chemical hapten exposure. TCRdb reprocessed the RACE reads with MiXCR, giving one entry per CDR3 protein. The sample contains 85,000 to 100,000 distinct CDR3 sequences, approximately 11% of which appear only once. The material sequenced was whole blood, taken in connection with sensitization to the hapten diphenylcyclopropenone (DPC). These receptors originate from an older woman with alopecia areata. Some clones in this sample may be carry-over from other donors' samples. CDR3s include the opening cysteine and the closing phenylalanine or tryptophan. The order of the fields is J gene, D gene, clone size, V gene, CDR3 DNA, CDR3 protein. A D gene is named only where the DNA matches it firmly. Only part of the rows carry a size: once, few, many, or a class if the clone is expanded.

TRBJ2-3 | - | - | TRBV20-1 | TGCAGTGCCGGAAGGACGCGAAGAGATACGCAGTATTTT | CSAGRTRRDTQYF
TRBJ1-1 | - | few | TRBV27 | TGTGCCAGCAGTATACAACAAGCAAACACTGAAGCTTTCTTT | CASSIQQANTEAFF
TRBJ1-1 | TRBD1 | many | TRBV5-1 | TGCGCCAGCAGTACGGACGGGGGGACAGTTGAAGCTTTCTTT | CASSTDGGTVEAFF
TRBJ2-5 | - | many | TRBV14 | TGTGCCAGCAGCCGGATCCAAGAGACCCAGTACTTC | CASSRIQETQYF
TRBJ1-2 | - | many | TRBV6-6 | TGTGCCACTACGGGGAACTATGGCTACACCTTC | CATTGNYGYTF
TRBJ1-3 | TRBD1 | - | TRBV5-4 | TGTGCCAGCAGCTCCACAGGGGCCTCTGGAAACACCATATATTTT | CASSSTGASGNTIYF
TRBJ1-1 | - | many | TRBV18 | TGTGCCAGCTCACCATTCGCAGGCCGGGGCACTGAAGCTTTCTTT | CASSPFAGRGTEAFF
TRBJ2-1 | - | many | TRBV27 | TGTGCCAGCAGTTACTCCCTCTACAATGAGCAGTTCTTC | CASSYSLYNEQFF
TRBJ1-5 | TRBD1 | few | TRBV10-3 | TGTGCCATCAGCCCCATGGGACAGGGTGGCAATCAGCCCCAGCATTTT | CAISPMGQGGNQPQHF
TRBJ2-3 | - | - | TRBV4-2 | TGTGCCAGCAGCCAAGATAGAGGGGATACGCAGTATTTT | CASSQDRGDTQYF
TRBJ2-3 | - | - | TRBV20-1 | TGCAGTGCTAGCGCCAACACAGATACGCAGTATTTT | CSASANTDTQYF
TRBJ2-3 | TRBD2 | - | TRBV7-2 | TGTGCCAGCAGCTTAGGGGTTAGCGGGGTCGGGCAGTATTTT | CASSLGVSGVGQYF
TRBJ2-1 | - | - | TRBV18 | TGTGCCAGCTCACCTGATGAGGGGGGGCCCCACAATGAGCAGTTCTTC | CASSPDEGGPHNEQFF
TRBJ1-1 | - | few | TRBV10-3 | TGTGCCATCAGTGAAGGACGTCGGAACACTGAAGCTTTCTTT | CAISEGRRNTEAFF
TRBJ2-5 | - | many | TRBV18 | TGTGCCAGCTCACCGGGGGTAGTTCAAGAGACCCAGTACTTC | CASSPGVVQETQYF
TRBJ2-1 | TRBD2 | many | TRBV3-1 | TGTGCCAGCAGCCCGACGGGGCGGGGGTACTACAATGAGCAGTTCTTC | CASSPTGRGYYNEQFF
TRBJ1-5 | TRBD1 | few | TRBV5-1 | TGCGCCAGCAGCGAGACAGGGTTTAGCAATCAGCCCCAGCATTTT | CASSETGFSNQPQHF
TRBJ1-1 | - | many | TRBV7-9 | TGTGCCAGCAGCTTAGCGTCCCAAGTTGAAGCTTTCTTT | CASSLASQVEAFF
TRBJ2-3 | TRBD2 | - | TRBV2 | TGTGCCAGCAGGCCCAGCGGGGGGGCGACAGATACGCAGTATTTT | CASRPSGGATDTQYF
TRBJ2-7 | - | many | TRBV6-5 | TGTGCCAGCAGCCAGGAACAGGACTGGTCCGTCTACGAGCAGTACTTC | CASSQEQDWSVYEQYF
TRBJ2-1 | TRBD2 | many | TRBV6-5 | TGTGCCAGCAGCCCCAGACTAGCGGGGAGGAATGAGCAGTTCTTC | CASSPRLAGRNEQFF
TRBJ2-7 | - | few | TRBV7-6 | TGTGCCAGCAGCTTAGGCGACCCAGAGTGGGAGCAGTACTTC | CASSLGDPEWEQYF
TRBJ2-1 | - | few | TRBV6-1 | TGTGCCAGCAGTGAACGGGCCGGGATCAATCCCTCCTACAATGAGCAGTTCTTC | CASSERAGINPSYNEQFF
TRBJ2-5 | - | many | TRBV27 | TGTGCCAGTACTGACGCAGGGGCTGGTCGAGAGACCCAGTACTTC | CASTDAGAGRETQYF
TRBJ1-4 | TRBD1 | few | TRBV27 | TGTGCCAGCAGTCCACGCATGCCCTCCTATACAGGGGATAATGAAAAACTGTTTTTT | CASSPRMPSYTGDNEKLFF
TRBJ1-6 | TRBD1 | few | TRBV2 | TGTGCCAGCAGTGGAACAGGGGGCAGTTATTCACCCCTCCACTTT | CASSGTGGSYSPLHF
TRBJ1-1 | - | many | TRBV29-1 | TGCAGCGTTGAAAAGTCGACAGGCACTGAAGCTTTCTTT | CSVEKSTGTEAFF
TRBJ1-1 | TRBD1 | few | TRBV7-3 | TGTGCCAGCAGCTCATCGACAGGGACCTTCACTGAAGCTTTCTTT | CASSSSTGTFTEAFF
TRBJ2-7 | TRBD1 | many | TRBV4-1 | TGCGCCAGCAGCCAGGGCCCCGGGACAGGACCTTACGAGCAGTACTTC | CASSQGPGTGPYEQYF
TRBJ2-1 | TRBD2 | many | TRBV6-1 | TGTGCCAGCAGTGTTGGGACTAGCGGGGTTGTAGGGCAGTTCTTC | CASSVGTSGVVGQFF